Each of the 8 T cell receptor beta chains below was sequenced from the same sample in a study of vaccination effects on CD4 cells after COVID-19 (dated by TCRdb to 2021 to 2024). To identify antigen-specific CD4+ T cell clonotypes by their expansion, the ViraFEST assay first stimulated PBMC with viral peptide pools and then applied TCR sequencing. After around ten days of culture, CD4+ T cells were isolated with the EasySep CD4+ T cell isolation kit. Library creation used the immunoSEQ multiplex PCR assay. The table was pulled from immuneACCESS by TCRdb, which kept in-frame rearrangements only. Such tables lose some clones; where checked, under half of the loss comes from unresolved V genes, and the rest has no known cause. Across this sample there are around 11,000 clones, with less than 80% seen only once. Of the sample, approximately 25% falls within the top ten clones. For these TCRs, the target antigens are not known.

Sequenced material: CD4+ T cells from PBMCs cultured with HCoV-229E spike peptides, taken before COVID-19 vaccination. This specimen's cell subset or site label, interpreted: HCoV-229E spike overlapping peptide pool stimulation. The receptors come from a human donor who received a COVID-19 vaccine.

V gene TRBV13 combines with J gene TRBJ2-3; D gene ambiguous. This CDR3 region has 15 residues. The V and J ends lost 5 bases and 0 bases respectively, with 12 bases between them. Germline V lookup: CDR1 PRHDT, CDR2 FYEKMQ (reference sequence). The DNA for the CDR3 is TGTGCCAGCAGCCCCCAATGGGGAAGCACAGATACGCAGTATTTT. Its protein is CASSPQWGSTDTQYF.

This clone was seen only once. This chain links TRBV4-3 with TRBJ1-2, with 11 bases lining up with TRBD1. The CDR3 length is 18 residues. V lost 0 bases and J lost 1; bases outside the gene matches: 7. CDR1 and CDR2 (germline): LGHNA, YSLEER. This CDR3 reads CASSQELRTGGFNYGYTF. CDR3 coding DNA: TGCGCCAGCAGCCAAGAGCTCAGGACAGGGGGCTTTAACTATGGCTACACCTTC.

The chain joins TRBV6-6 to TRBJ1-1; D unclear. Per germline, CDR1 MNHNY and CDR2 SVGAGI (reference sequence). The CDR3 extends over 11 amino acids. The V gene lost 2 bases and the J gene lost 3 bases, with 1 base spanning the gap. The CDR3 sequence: CASSYDTEAFF. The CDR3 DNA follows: TGTGCCAGCAGTTACGACACTGAAGCTTTCTTT.

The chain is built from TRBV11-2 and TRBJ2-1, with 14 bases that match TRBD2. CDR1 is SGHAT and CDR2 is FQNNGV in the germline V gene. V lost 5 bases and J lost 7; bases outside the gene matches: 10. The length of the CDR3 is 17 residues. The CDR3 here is CASSRAGLAGGTNEQFF. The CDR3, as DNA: TGTGCCAGCAGCCGAGCAGGACTAGCGGGGGGTACTAATGAGCAGTTCTTC.

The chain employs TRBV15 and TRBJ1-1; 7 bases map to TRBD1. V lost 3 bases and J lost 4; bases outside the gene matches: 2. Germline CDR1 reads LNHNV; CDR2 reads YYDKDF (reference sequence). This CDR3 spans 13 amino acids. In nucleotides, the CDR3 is TGTGCCACCAGCAGGACAGGGTTCACTGAAGCTTTCTTT. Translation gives CATSRTGFTEAFF. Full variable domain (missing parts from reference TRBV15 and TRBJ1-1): DAMVIQNPRYQVTQFGKPVTLSCSQTLNHNVMYWYQQKSSQAPKLLFHYYDKDFNNEADTPDNFQSRRPNTSFCFLDIRSPGLGDTAMYLCATSRTGFTEAFFGQGTRLTVV.

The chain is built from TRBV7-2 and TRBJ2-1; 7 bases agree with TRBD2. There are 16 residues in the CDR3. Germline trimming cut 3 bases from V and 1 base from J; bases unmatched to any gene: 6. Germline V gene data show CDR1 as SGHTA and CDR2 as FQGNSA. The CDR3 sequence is CASSFQLGGSYNEQFF. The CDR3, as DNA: TGTGCCAGCAGCTTCCAGCTGGGGGGGTCCTACAATGAGCAGTTCTTC.

As DNA, the CDR3 is TGCGCCAGCAGCTTCGGTCAGGTCACTGAAGCTTTCTTT. It yields the protein CASSFGQVTEAFF. The rearrangement links TRBV5-1 to TRBJ1-1, with D uncertain. Germline V lookup: CDR1 SGHRS, CDR2 YFSETQ. CDR3 size: 13 residues. The germline V and J ends were trimmed by 2 bases and 4 bases, with 9 bases remaining between them.

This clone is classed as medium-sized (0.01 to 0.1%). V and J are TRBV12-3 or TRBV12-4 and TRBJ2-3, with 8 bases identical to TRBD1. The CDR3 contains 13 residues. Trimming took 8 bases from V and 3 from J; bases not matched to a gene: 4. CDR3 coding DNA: TGTGCCAGCCTCCGGGACAGGACAGATACGCAGTATTTT. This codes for CASLRDRTDTQYF.